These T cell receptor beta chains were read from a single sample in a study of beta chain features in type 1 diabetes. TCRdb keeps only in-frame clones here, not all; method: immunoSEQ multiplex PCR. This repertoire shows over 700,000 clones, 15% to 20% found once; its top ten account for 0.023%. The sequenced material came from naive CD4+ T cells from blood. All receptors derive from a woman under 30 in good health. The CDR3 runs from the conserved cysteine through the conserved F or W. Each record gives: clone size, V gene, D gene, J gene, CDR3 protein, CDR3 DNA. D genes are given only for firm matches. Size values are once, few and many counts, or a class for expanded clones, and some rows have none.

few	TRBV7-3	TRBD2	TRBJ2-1	CASSFTRGDEQFF	TGTGCCAGCAGCTTCACCCGGGGGGATGAGCAGTTCTTC
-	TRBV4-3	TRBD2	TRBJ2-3	CASSQDRDPGGITQYF	TGCGCCAGCAGCCAAGATCGGGACCCCGGGGGGATTACGCAGTATTTT
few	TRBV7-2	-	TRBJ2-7	CASSLEREARQYF	TGTGCCAGCAGCTTAGAGAGGGAGGCGAGGCAGTACTTC
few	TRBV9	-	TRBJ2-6	CASTSGANVLTF	TGTGCCAGCACTTCCGGGGCCAACGTCCTGACTTTC
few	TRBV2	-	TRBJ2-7	CASSIYSYEQYF	TGTGCCAGCAGTATATACTCCTACGAGCAGTACTTC
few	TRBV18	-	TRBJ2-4	CASSPPLGDKNIQYF	TGTGCCAGCTCACCACCACTAGGGGACAAAAACATTCAGTACTTC
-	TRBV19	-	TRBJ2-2	CASSAELVIGELFF	TGTGCCAGTAGTGCTGAATTAGTTATCGGGGAGCTGTTTTTT
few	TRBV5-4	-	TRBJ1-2	CASSLDGRYGYTF	TGTGCCAGCAGCTTGGACGGGCGCTATGGCTACACCTTC
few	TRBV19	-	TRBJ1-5	CASNTGPRAGQPQHF	TGTGCCAGTAATACCGGTCCACGGGCGGGTCAGCCCCAGCATTTT
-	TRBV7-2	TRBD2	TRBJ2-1	CASSVRLAGEQFF	TGTGCCAGCAGCGTACGACTAGCGGGTGAGCAGTTCTTC
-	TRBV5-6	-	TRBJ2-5	CASSWGTEQETQYF	TGTGCCAGCAGCTGGGGGACGGAACAAGAGACCCAGTACTTC
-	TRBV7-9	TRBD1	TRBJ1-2	CASSRSGQVFGGYTF	TGTGCCAGCAGCCGGTCGGGACAGGTATTCGGTGGCTACACCTTC
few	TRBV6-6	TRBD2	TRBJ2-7	CASSHRVIAGVYEQYF	TGTGCCAGCAGTCACAGGGTGATAGCGGGAGTTTACGAGCAGTACTTC
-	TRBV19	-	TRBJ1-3	CASSITAGGNTIYF	TGTGCCAGTAGTATTACGGCTGGCGGAAACACCATATATTTT
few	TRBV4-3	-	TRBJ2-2	CASSQYHYAGSGELFF	TGCGCCAGCAGCCAATATCACTATGCAGGGTCCGGGGAGCTGTTTTTT
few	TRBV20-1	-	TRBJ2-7	CSARGAGEQYF	TGCAGTGCCAGAGGTGCGGGAGAGCAGTACTTC
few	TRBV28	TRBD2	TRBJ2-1	CASSYTGGRGEQFF	TGTGCCAGCAGTTATACGGGAGGACGCGGTGAGCAGTTCTTC
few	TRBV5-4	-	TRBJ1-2	CASSFEVVGYTF	TGTGCCAGCAGCTTCGAAGTCGTAGGCTACACCTTC
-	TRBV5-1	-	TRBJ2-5	CASRGQPQETQYF	TGCGCCAGCAGGGGTCAACCTCAAGAGACCCAGTACTTC
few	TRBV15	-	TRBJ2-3	CATSRRDGGADTQYF	TGTGCCACCAGCAGACGGGACGGGGGCGCAGATACGCAGTATTTT
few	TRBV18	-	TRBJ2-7	CASSPGGHYEQYF	TGTGCCAGCTCACCAGGGGGGCACTACGAGCAGTACTTC
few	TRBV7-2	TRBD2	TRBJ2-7	CASSLAREDEQYF	TGTGCCAGCAGCTTAGCGCGGGAGGACGAGCAGTACTTC
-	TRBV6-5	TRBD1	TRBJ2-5	CASSYDRTGPPKTQYF	TGTGCCAGCAGTTACGACCGGACAGGGCCCCCTAAGACCCAGTACTTC
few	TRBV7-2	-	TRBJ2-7	CASSLNGAYEQYF	TGTGCCAGCAGCTTAAACGGAGCCTACGAGCAGTACTTC
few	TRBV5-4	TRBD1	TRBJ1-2	CASSGQQGAYGYTF	TGTGCCAGCAGCGGGCAACAGGGGGCCTATGGCTACACCTTC
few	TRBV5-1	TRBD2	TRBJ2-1	CASSRVAGGYNEQFF	TGCGCCAGCAGCAGGGTAGCGGGGGGATACAATGAGCAGTTCTTC